This entry lists 27 T cell receptor beta chains sequenced from one sample in a study of cytomegalovirus exposure and HLA in healthy donors. The study ran its PCR with 60 Vbeta and 13 Jbeta primers. Only in-frame clones appear in the TCRdb table, and some are missing; sequencing was by immunoSEQ multiplex PCR. Here the sample spans 130,000 or so clones, around two thirds being singletons. The sequenced sample consisted of PBMCs. The receptors originated from a male donor in good health and CMV-seronegative.

Only a few counts were recorded for this clone. V is TRBV5-1 and J is TRBJ1-2; TRBD1 is a possible D gene (5 bases). The germline V gene has CDR1 SGHRS and CDR2 YFSETQ. Trimming left V 4 bases short and J 0 bases short, with 13 bases between. The length of the CDR3 is 15 residues. The CDR3 sequence: CASSPLSGSNYGYTF. CDR3 sequence (DNA): TGCGCCAGCAGCCCGTTATCAGGGTCTAACTATGGCTACACCTTC.

There are a few counts of this clone. The V and J genes are TRBV5-6 and TRBJ1-2; 10 nucleotides align to TRBD1. Germline V gives CDR1 SGHDT, CDR2 YYEEEE. The CDR3 spans 15 residues. J was trimmed by 6 bases and V by 2 bases; bases with no gene match: 7. CDR3 in DNA: TGTGCCAGCAGCTTTTTGTTCGGACAGGGGGATGGCTACACCTTC. Translation: CASSFLFGQGDGYTF.

The chain is built from TRBV4-1 and TRBJ2-3; possibly TRBD1 for D (6 bases). The ends were cut back, 2 bases at V and 7 bases at J, with 16 bases in the middle. In germline, CDR1 is MGHRA, CDR2 YSYEKL. CDR3 length: 15 residues. In nucleotides, the CDR3 is TGCGCCAGCAGCCAACTAACAGGGCCCACCTATACGCAGTATTTT. Translation gives CASSQLTGPTYTQYF.

DNA for the CDR3: TGTGCCAGCAGCTTAGGACGAGGGAGAAATTCACCCCTCCACTTT. Translated: CASSLGRGRNSPLHF. The chain employs TRBV7-9 and TRBJ1-6; D remains unclear. The ends were cut back, 1 base at V and 7 bases at J, with 11 bases in the middle. This CDR3 has 15 residues. Germline CDR1 and CDR2: SEHNR and FQNEAQ (reference sequence).

V gene TRBV7-7 combines with J gene TRBJ2-3, with 8 positions matching TRBD2. J was trimmed by 9 bases and V by 5 bases; bases with no gene match: 4. CDR3 length: 12 amino acids. Germline V gene lookup returns CDR1 SSHAT and CDR2 FNYEAQ (reference sequence). CDR3 region: CASSNGGDTQYF. DNA for the CDR3: TGTGCCAGCAGCAACGGGGGGGACACGCAGTATTTT. The complete variable domain, with remaining parts taken from reference TRBV7-7 and TRBJ2-3, reads GAGVSQSPRYKVTKRGQDVTLRCDPISSHATLYWYQQALGQGPEFLTYFNYEAQPDKSGLPSDRFSAERPEGSISTLTIQRTEQRDSAMYRCASSNGGDTQYFGPGTRLTVL.

This clone occurred once. This sequence joins TRBV30 and TRBJ1-4, with TRBD1 matching over 8 bases. The trim removed 3 bases at V and 4 bases at J, leaving 10 bases unmatched. CDR3 length equals 16 residues. Looked up from germline, CDR1 is GTSNPN and CDR2 is SVGIG (reference sequence). The CDR3 is CAWSRPAGGNNEKLFF. The CDR3 DNA sequence: TGTGCCTGGAGCCGACCGGCAGGGGGCAATAATGAAAAACTGTTTTTT.

The chain joins TRBV5-1 to TRBJ2-7; 7 bases map to TRBD1. Germline V lookup: CDR1 SGHRS, CDR2 YFSETQ. With V trimmed by 8 bases and J by 5 bases, 7 bases remained unmatched. The CDR3 is 12 residues long. The CDR3 here is CASRQGEDEQYF. The CDR3 DNA reads TGCGCCAGTCGACAGGGCGAAGACGAGCAGTACTTC.

A few counts support this clone. This chain uses TRBV7-3 with TRBJ1-1; tentative D call: TRBD1 (6 bases). The length of the CDR3 is 16 residues. CDR1 is SGHTA, CDR2 FQGTGA, per germline. V was shortened by 2 bases and J by 1 base, with 14 bases between the two germline ends. The CDR3 DNA is TGTGCCAGCAGCTTATTAGGGGGAACAGGGAACACTGAAGCTTTCTTT. Amino acid sequence: CASSLLGGTGNTEAFF.

The chain employs TRBV7-9 and TRBJ2-3, with 8 bases lining up with TRBD1. With V trimmed by 5 bases and J by 8 bases, 9 bases remained unmatched. The CDR3 runs to 14 residues. CDR1 SEHNR and CDR2 FQNEAQ come from the germline V gene (reference sequence). CDR3 amino acids: CASSPGQVEGTQYF. CDR3 sequence (DNA): TGTGCCAGCAGCCCGGGACAGGTTGAAGGTACGCAGTATTTT.

The rearrangement links TRBV2 to TRBJ2-3; maybe TRBD1 (6 bases). Germline lookup yields CDR1 SNHLY and CDR2 FYNNEI. V shed 4 bases and J shed 1 base, with 12 bases lying between them. CDR3 length: 15 amino acids. The CDR3 protein is CASSGSAGGTDTQYF. The CDR3 region has the DNA TGTGCCAGCAGTGGGTCGGCAGGGGGCACAGATACGCAGTATTTT.

This clone was seen a few times. The chain employs TRBV15 and TRBJ2-1; 15 bases line up with TRBD2. Trimming cost V 5 bases and J 8 bases; bases outside gene matches: 4. The CDR3 runs 15 residues. Germline CDR1 reads LNHNV; CDR2 reads YYDKDF (reference sequence). Written as DNA, the CDR3 is TGTGCCACCAGCCCGGGGACTAGCGGGGGGTATGAGCAGTTCTTC. As protein: CATSPGTSGGYEQFF.

The rearrangement uses TRBV4-2 and TRBJ2-1, with TRBD2 matching 10 bases. The germline V gene has CDR1 LGHNA and CDR2 YNFKEQ. This CDR3 spans 17 amino acids. J gave up 8 bases and V 4 bases, and 14 bases lay outside the gene matches. This CDR3 is CASSPERAGGPWDEQFF. The CDR3 bases are TGTGCCAGCAGCCCCGAAAGAGCGGGGGGGCCCTGGGATGAGCAGTTCTTC.

The V gene is TRBV7-9, the J gene TRBJ2-7; TRBD2 is a possible D gene (6 bases). Germline V lookup: CDR1 SEHNR, CDR2 FQNEAQ (reference sequence). The CDR3 has 15 residues. With 4 bases removed from V and 7 bases from J, the gap between germline ends came to 20 bases. The DNA of the CDR3 is TGTGCCAGCAGCTCAACCGGGGGTTGGTTTTGTGAGCAGTACTTC. Amino acids: CASSSTGGWFCEQYF.

The gene calls are TRBV7-2 and TRBJ2-2, with D uncertain. The CDR3 has 13 residues. Germline CDR1 and CDR2: SGHTA and FQGNSA. The germline V and J ends were trimmed by 5 bases and 7 bases, with 11 bases remaining between them. In DNA, the CDR3 is TGTGCCAGCAGCACGACAAATCGCGGGGAGCTGTTTTTT. Translating it yields CASSTTNRGELFF. Based on the CDR3 plus reference TRBV7-2 and TRBJ2-2, the full variable domain is GAGVSQSPSNKVTEKGKDVELRCDPISGHTALYWYRQSLGQGLEFLIYFQGNSAPDKSGLPSDRFSAERTGGSVSTLTIQRTQQEDSAVYLCASSTTNRGELFFGEGSRLTVL.

This sequence joins TRBV9 and TRBJ2-1; TRBD1 agrees at 10 bases. V shed 3 bases, J shed 8 bases, and the junction held 8 bases outside the gene matches. This CDR3 is built from 15 residues. Per the germline V gene, CDR1 is SGDLS and CDR2 is YYNGEE. CDR3 nucleotide sequence: TGTGCCAGCAGCGAACGGGACAGGGGTTCTGATGAGCAGTTCTTC. Translation gives CASSERDRGSDEQFF.

This chain connects TRBV27 to TRBJ1-3; D ambiguous. Trimming stripped 2 bases from V and 1 base from J, with 27 bases between. Germline assignment: CDR1 MNHEY and CDR2 SMNVEV (reference sequence). CDR3 length: 21 amino acids. CDR3 region: CASSLENSRLVRGRSGNTIYF. The CDR3 bases are TGTGCCAGCAGTTTAGAAAATAGTCGTTTGGTACGGGGAAGATCTGGAAACACCATATATTTT.

The chain has TRBV9 and TRBJ2-1; D possibly corresponds to TRBD2 (6 bases). The CDR3 is made up of 15 amino acids. V dropped 0 bases and J dropped 2 bases, with 9 bases sitting between them. Per the germline V gene, CDR1 is SGDLS and CDR2 is YYNGEE. For the CDR3, the DNA is TGTGCCAGCAGCGTAGATGGCGGGACCTACAATGAGCAGTTCTTC. Encoded protein: CASSVDGGTYNEQFF.

The chain is built from TRBV7-8 and TRBJ2-3; 8 bases match TRBD1. The trim removed 3 bases at V and 2 bases at J, leaving 13 bases unmatched. The CDR3 is made up of 18 amino acids. Per the germline V gene, CDR1 is SGHVS and CDR2 is FQNEAQ. For the CDR3, the DNA is TGTGCCAGCAGCTTCGCCGCCATCCGGGACAGGTCCACAGATACGCAGTATTTT. It encodes CASSFAAIRDRSTDTQYF.

The chain uses TRBV19 and TRBJ1-2, with D possibly being TRBD1 (6 bases). CDR3 length: 12 amino acids. V lost 7 bases, J lost 6 bases, and 12 bases lay in between. The germline CDR1 and CDR2 sequences are LNHDA and SQIVND (reference sequence). The CDR3 protein is CASNIQGNGYTF. DNA for the CDR3: TGTGCCAGTAACATACAGGGAAATGGCTACACCTTC.

V gene TRBV9 combines with J gene TRBJ1-1, with 7 bases that match TRBD1. The V segment lost 2 bases and the J segment 1 base; nucleotides outside the gene matches: 5. This CDR3 region has 15 residues. Germline V gene sequence: CDR1 SGDLS, CDR2 YYNGEE. The chain's CDR3 is CASSVIGQANTEAFF. CDR3 sequence (DNA): TGTGCCAGCAGCGTCATAGGACAGGCGAACACTGAAGCTTTCTTT.

This chain joins TRBV4-2 and TRBJ1-5; possibly TRBD1 for D (5 bases). In germline, CDR1 is LGHNA, CDR2 YNFKEQ. This CDR3 has 18 residues. Trimming cost V 0 bases and J 1 base, with 16 bases left between them. CDR3 nucleotide sequence: TGTGCCAGCAGCCAAGACAGATTCGGGGGAGGGAGCAATCAGCCCCAGCATTTT. Its translation is CASSQDRFGGGSNQPQHF.

Only a few counts were recorded for this clone. This rearrangement joins TRBV7-9 to TRBJ2-7; a possible D gene is TRBD2 (6 bases). The CDR3 extends over 13 amino acids. CDR1 and CDR2 from the germline V gene are SEHNR and FQNEAQ (reference sequence). V was pared by 5 bases and J by 2 bases, with 10 bases between. CDR3 residues: CASSHPGAYEQYF. The CDR3 region has the DNA TGTGCCAGCAGCCACCCGGGGGCCTACGAGCAGTACTTC. The whole variable domain, filled in from reference TRBV7-9 and TRBJ2-7, reads DTGVSQNPRHKITKRGQNVTFRCDPISEHNRLYWYRQTLGQGPEFLTYFQNEAQLEKSRLLSDRFSAERPKGSFSTLEIQRTEQGDSAMYLCASSHPGAYEQYFGPGTRLTVT.

The chain couples TRBV27 to TRBJ1-2; D not certain. CDR3 length equals 15 residues. CDR1 is MNHEY and CDR2 is SMNVEV in the germline V gene (reference sequence). Between the trimmed V and J ends, which lost 5 bases and 7 bases, there was a span of 20 bases. The CDR3 loop is CASSPLSTQAGGYTF. The CDR3 DNA is TGTGCCAGCAGTCCCCTTTCGACCCAGGCTGGTGGCTACACCTTC.

The genes are TRBV27 and TRBJ1-5; D is uncertain. V gave up 7 bases and J gave up 2 bases, with 3 bases separating them. The CDR3 extends over 11 amino acids. The germline gives CDR1 MNHEY, CDR2 SMNVEV (reference sequence). The CDR3 DNA reads TGTGCCAGCACAGGCAATCAGCCCCAGCATTTT. It is translated as CASTGNQPQHF.

This chain joins TRBV5-8 and TRBJ2-3, with 8 bases that match TRBD1. Germline CDR1 is SGHTS and CDR2 is YDEGEE. The CDR3 runs to 17 residues. With 2 bases clipped from V and 6 bases from J, the junction kept 14 bases outside the gene matches. The CDR3 coding sequence is TGTGCCAGCAGCTTTTGGGGACAGGACCCCAGGGGGGATACGCAGTATTTT. Protein product: CASSFWGQDPRGDTQYF.

This clone was detected only a few times. The chain has TRBV29-1 and TRBJ1-1; the match to TRBD1 covers 7 bases. The V gene's germline CDR1 is SQVTM and CDR2 ANQGSEA. V was clipped by 6 bases and J by 6 bases; unmatched bases: 10. CDR3 length: 13 residues. The CDR3 DNA sequence: TGCAGCGTCGTCCGGGACAGAAACCCTGAAGCTTTCTTT. This codes for CSVVRDRNPEAFF.

This chain uses TRBV5-8 with TRBJ2-1; the D gene is possibly TRBD1 (6 bases). V was trimmed by 4 bases and J by 0 bases, leaving 11 bases between them. From germline, CDR1 is SGHTS and CDR2 YDEGEE. This CDR3 has 15 residues. The CDR3 nucleotides read TGTGCCAGCAGCGAGACAGGCAGCTCCTACAATGAGCAGTTCTTC. It encodes CASSETGSSYNEQFF.